The clone carrying this TCR beta chain was found many times. The data belong to a study of early T cells in non-severe SARS-CoV-2 infection. Deletions cut 5 bases from V and 3 bases from J, with 14 bases between. Germline values: CDR1 MNHNY, CDR2 SVGAGI (reference sequence). The CDR3 is made up of 14 amino acids. TCRdb called the 5' RACE reads again in MiXCR, with one record for every CDR3 protein. Of about 61,000 distinct CDR3 sequences listed, around 11% are singletons. The sequences come from whole blood, collected at baseline. This sequence originates from an adult who was a healthcare worker with PCR-confirmed SARS-CoV-2 infection or an uninfected control (not recorded which). The donor label of this sample is uncertain. The chain couples TRBV6-6 to TRBJ2-7; a weak D match, TRBD2 (5 bases). The CDR3 DNA is TGTGCCAGCAGTAGTCTCGACGAGGGCTACGAGCAGTACGTC. Translated, it gives CASSSLDEGYEQYV.